The subject of this entry is one T cell receptor (beta chain). Antigen: not known. These data belong to a study of cytomegalovirus exposure and HLA in healthy donors. Notes on the study in general: In vitro experiments confirmed that a few CMV-associated chains were specific for CMV antigens.

V dropped 2 bases and J dropped 3 bases, with 11 bases sitting between them. Germline V gene sequence: CDR1 SGHVS, CDR2 FQNEAQ. The CDR3 extends over 15 amino acids. PCR used 60 Vbeta primers and 13 Jbeta primers. Sequencing used immunoSEQ multiplex PCR; TCRdb keeps in-frame clones, though not all of them. The table lists about 200,000 clones, over 70% of them singletons, with over 1% in the top ten. This TCR came from a man aged 30 to 39 in good health and CMV-seronegative. V is TRBV7-8 and J is TRBJ2-1; tentative D call: TRBD2 (6 bases). Sequenced: PBMCs. The chain's CDR3 is CASSLIPGVYNEQFF. The CDR3 DNA follows: TGTGCCAGCAGCTTAATTCCGGGAGTCTACAATGAGCAGTTCTTC.